This T cell receptor (beta chain) is drawn from a study of vaccination effects on CD4 cells after COVID-19. With the ViraFEST assay, the study expanded antigen-specific CD4+ T cells using viral peptide pools, then sequenced them. Cultured cells yielded isolated CD4+ T cells after roughly 11 days. Of the BNT162b2 and mRNA-1273 vaccines, participants received two doses of one or the other. It was with approximately 10 IU/ml IL-2 and 9.5 to 10 ug/ml peptides that under 2.5 million PBMC per well were cultured. Replacing half the medium with IL-2 medium was done on days 3 and 7. Germline V gene data show CDR1 as MNHNY and CDR2 as SVGAGI (reference sequence). V lost 6 bases and J lost 3, with 9 bases in between. This CDR3 region has 12 residues. Regarding the study as a whole: Marked clonal contraction of both clone types appeared late after vaccination.

This clone was picked up one time. Its antigen is not identified. Only in-frame clones appear in the TCRdb table, and some are missing; sequencing was by immunoSEQ multiplex PCR. The table lists approximately 30,000 clones, roughly four fifths of them singletons. The clonotype comes from a human donor who received a COVID-19 vaccine. Some clones in this sample may be carry-over from other donors' samples. V gene TRBV6-6 combines with J gene TRBJ2-7; D remains unclear. The input for sequencing was CD4+ T cells from PBMCs cultured with HCoV-NL63 spike peptides, taken after COVID-19 vaccination. This CDR3 is CASSLENYEQYV. The DNA for the CDR3 is TGTGCCAGCAGCCTGGAGAACTACGAGCAGTACGTC.